This T cell receptor (beta chain) emerged from a study of cytomegalovirus exposure and HLA in healthy donors. Study-wide findings and caveats: Previously analyzed data showed that most TCR beta V segments were productive at a frequency of about 87% or about 30%.

Comment on this clone: Its antigen is unknown.

The ends lost 1 base at V and 6 bases at J; junction bases unmatched: 13. The germline V gene has CDR1 GTSNPN and CDR2 SVGIG (reference sequence). This CDR3 comprises 16 residues. Both 60 Vbeta primers and 13 Jbeta primers went into the PCR. TCRdb's copy holds only in-frame clones and misses some; the assay was immunoSEQ multiplex PCR. The sample holds some 130,000 clones, more than 80% seen once. V and J are TRBV30 and TRBJ2-7; 9 bases are shared with TRBD2. Material for sequencing was PBMCs. This clonotype originated in a man aged 25 to 40 in good health and CMV-seronegative. The CDR3 DNA sequence: TGTGCCTGGAGTGCAGATCCGGGACTAGCTGCTGTCGAGCAGTACTTC. As protein: CAWSADPGLAAVEQYF. Filled out from reference TRBV30 and TRBJ2-7, the complete variable domain reads SQTIHQWPATLVQPVGSPLSLECTVEGTSNPNLYWYRQAAGRGLQLLFYSVGIGQISSEVPQNLSASRPQDRQFILSSKKLLLSDSGFYLCAWSADPGLAAVEQYFGPGTRLTVT.